These T cell receptor beta chains were read from a single sample in a study of T cells after yellow fever vaccination. Each CDR3 protein gets one entry after TCRdb re-called the 5' RACE reads with MiXCR. The sample comprises some 300,000 distinct CDR3 sequences, about 10% of which are singletons, and 3% to 3.5% rests with the top ten. The source material was CD4+ T cells sorted from PBMCs, sampled 5 days after the yellow fever booster vaccination. The receptor set was obtained from a man between 18 and 29 years old who received the YFV17D yellow fever vaccine. CDR3s include the opening cysteine and the closing phenylalanine or tryptophan. A D gene is named only where the DNA matches it firmly. Clone size appears in some rows only: once, few, many, or a class for an expanded clone.

d_call j_call cdr3_length clone_size v_call cdr3_aa cdr3_nt
TRBD1 TRBJ2-5 12 few TRBV11-2 CASRDRQETQYF TGTGCCAGCAGGGACAGGCAAGAGACCCAGTACTTC
TRBD1 TRBJ1-1 15 few TRBV6-5 CASSYSTGGDTEAFF TGTGCCAGCAGTTACTCGACAGGGGGCGACACTGAAGCTTTCTTT
. TRBJ2-7 13 few TRBV12-3/TRBV12-4 CASSLRGVGEQYF TGTGCCAGCAGCTTAAGGGGGGTGGGGGAGCAGTACTTC
. TRBJ1-1 13 many TRBV18 CASSRVVSTEAFF TGTGCCAGCTCACGAGTAGTGAGCACTGAAGCTTTCTTT
TRBD2 TRBJ2-3 14 few TRBV7-2 CASSPGLARDTQYF TGTGCCAGCAGCCCAGGACTAGCTAGAGATACGCAGTATTTT
. TRBJ2-3 12 few TRBV5-1 CASRDASDTQYF TGCGCCAGCCGGGACGCCTCGGATACGCAGTATTTT
. TRBJ2-1 13 many TRBV5-1 CASSLGTPNEQFF TGCGCCAGCAGCTTGGGGACCCCCAATGAGCAGTTCTTC
. TRBJ2-5 15 . TRBV4-1 CASSQDLLSWETQYF TGCGCCAGCAGCCAAGATCTTTTGAGCTGGGAGACCCAGTACTTC
. TRBJ2-4 13 . TRBV9 CASSVASGNIQYF TGTGCCAGCAGCGTTGCCAGCGGAAACATTCAGTACTTC
. TRBJ2-2 12 many TRBV29-1 CSAGWQTGELFF TGCAGCGCTGGGTGGCAGACCGGGGAGCTGTTTTTT
TRBD2 TRBJ2-3 14 few TRBV20-1 CSGLPGGGTDTQYF TGCAGTGGGCTTCCGGGGGGGGGCACAGATACGCAGTATTTT
TRBD2 TRBJ2-3 16 few TRBV4-2 CASKASGQTSTDTQYF TGTGCCAGCAAGGCTAGCGGACAAACTAGCACAGATACGCAGTATTTT
. TRBJ1-6 12 . TRBV9 CASSAVSGPLHF TGTGCCAGCAGCGCCGTTTCTGGGCCCCTCCACTTT
TRBD2 TRBJ2-7 17 many TRBV20-1 CSASPGTSGGSLYEQYF TGCAGTGCTAGCCCCGGGACTAGCGGGGGCAGTTTGTACGAGCAGTACTTC
. TRBJ2-7 12 few TRBV6-2/TRBV6-3 CASSTGVYEQYF TGTGCCAGCAGCACCGGGGTGTACGAGCAGTACTTC
. TRBJ1-2 17 few TRBV4-1 CASSQLQLTGLEDGYTF TGCGCCAGCAGCCAACTACAGCTAACAGGGCTGGAGGATGGCTACACCTTC
. TRBJ1-5 14 . TRBV5-5 CASSFTARNQPQHF TGTGCCAGCAGCTTTACGGCCCGGAATCAGCCCCAGCATTTT